These 15 T cell receptor beta chains were sequenced from one sample in a study of post-analysis software for immune sequencing data. Study results and caveats: TRBV5-6, TRBV5-1 and TRBV20-1 were among a handful of TRBV segments more frequent in patients than controls.

The TCR beta cDNA libraries contained unique molecular identifiers. TCRdb re-derived calls from the PCR reads in MiXCR, one entry per CDR3 protein. The sample holds just over 250,000 distinct CDR3 sequences, roughly a third seen once. Antigens for these TCRs are unknown. Sequenced sample: blood. Receptors were obtained from a girl between 10 and 17 years old with multiple sclerosis.

The genes are TRBV5-1 and TRBJ1-4, with 7 bases fitting TRBD1. Trimming removed 5 bases from V and 3 bases from J; junction bases left unmatched: 4. The V gene's germline CDR1 is SGHRS and CDR2 YFSETQ. This CDR3 contains 14 residues. The CDR3 DNA reads TGCGCCAGCAGTAACAGGGGTCCTAATGAAAAACTGTTTTTT. As protein: CASSNRGPNEKLFF.

This clonotype was counted at least ten times. The rearrangement joins TRBV4-1 to TRBJ1-6; no clear D gene. Germline V gene lookup returns CDR1 MGHRA and CDR2 YSYEKL. Trimming shortened V by 1 base and J by 0 bases, and 7 bases separated the two germline ends. The CDR3 is made up of 16 amino acids. CDR3 region: CASSQVGSSYNSPLHF. In DNA form, the CDR3 reads TGCGCCAGCAGCCAAGTTGGGAGCTCCTATAATTCACCCCTCCACTTT.

This clonotype was observed once. V and J are TRBV5-5 and TRBJ1-1; weak D call: TRBD1 (5 bases). Germline V gives CDR1 SGHKS, CDR2 YYEKEE (reference sequence). The CDR3 extends over 15 amino acids. V was clipped by 3 bases and J by 4 bases, with 16 bases between them. CDR3 sequence (DNA): TGTGCCAGCAGCTGGGCCGTGGGGGAGGGCACTGAAGCTTTCTTT. Its translation: CASSWAVGEGTEAFF.

The rearrangement links TRBV20-1 to TRBJ2-1, with 8 bases lining up with TRBD1. Germline CDR1 DFQATT, CDR2 SNEGSKA (reference sequence). V trimming: 3 bases; J trimming: 4 bases; junction bases outside the gene matches: 5. There are 14 residues in the CDR3. The CDR3 sequence is CSARPQGGYNEQFF. CDR3 sequence (DNA): TGCAGTGCTAGGCCACAGGGGGGATACAATGAGCAGTTCTTC.

This chain joins TRBV5-1 and TRBJ2-1; 11 bases are shared with TRBD2. Per germline, CDR1 SGHRS and CDR2 YFSETQ. V lost 4 bases and J lost 13; bases outside the gene matches: 4. The CDR3 is 12 residues long. CDR3 bases: TGCGCCAGCAGCCGGACTAGCGGGCGCCAGTTCTTC. Its translation is CASSRTSGRQFF.

This clonotype was observed at least ten times. The CDR3 coding sequence is TGTGCCAGCAGCCAGACGGGGCGGGGGGCCGGCGACTATGGCTACACCTTC. This gives the protein CASSQTGRGAGDYGYTF. The chain couples TRBV4-2 to TRBJ1-2; perhaps TRBD1 as D (6 bases). The CDR3 extends over 17 amino acids. Germline CDR1 and CDR2: LGHNA and YNFKEQ. Between the trimmed V and J ends, which lost 3 bases and 3 bases, there was a span of 20 bases.

As to this clonotype: Since a much larger clone is just one base distant, this may be a read error. The gene calls are TRBV7-9 and TRBJ1-6, with TRBD1 as a possible D gene (6 bases). There are 16 residues in the CDR3. Germline CDR1 and CDR2: SEHNR and FQNEAQ (reference sequence). V lost 5 bases to trimming and J lost 10 bases, with 21 bases between them. The CDR3 sequence is CASSVRETGSISPLHF. CDR3 sequence (DNA): TGTGCCAGCAGCGTGAGGGAAACAGGGAGTATATCACCCCTCCACTTT.

CDR3 sequence reads: CSARSGVGEQFF. CDR3 DNA: TGCAGTGCTAGATCAGGGGTTGGTGAGCAGTTCTTC. This sequence joins TRBV20-1 and TRBJ2-1; tentative D call: TRBD1 (6 bases). Trimming pared 2 bases from V and 9 bases from J, leaving 11 bases between. Germline CDR1 is DFQATT and CDR2 is SNEGSKA (reference sequence). This CDR3 spans 12 amino acids.

This clonotype was observed many times. The chain recombines TRBV5-8 with TRBJ1-5, with D possibly matching TRBD1 (5 bases). CDR1 is SGHTS, CDR2 YDEGEE, per germline. V lost 4 bases to trimming and J lost 3 bases, with 11 bases between them. This CDR3 is 14 amino acids long. CDR3 bases: TGTGCCAGCAGCGGGGGGACCTCCAATCAGCCCCAGCATTTT. Its translation: CASSGGTSNQPQHF.

The CDR3 reads CSATPKGDQETQYF. The CDR3 DNA reads as TGCAGTGCGACCCCCAAGGGGGATCAAGAGACCCAGTACTTC. V usage is TRBV20-1 and J usage is TRBJ2-5; a weak D match, TRBD1 (6 bases). The germline CDR1 and CDR2 sequences are DFQATT and SNEGSKA (reference sequence). The CDR3 extends over 14 amino acids. Trimming stripped 6 bases from V and 2 bases from J, with 16 bases between.

This clonotype was found many times. The rearrangement links TRBV25-1 to TRBJ2-2; weak D call: TRBD2 (5 bases). Germline V gene data show CDR1 as MGHDK and CDR2 as SYGVNS. The CDR3 loop spans 14 amino acids. Between the trimmed V and J ends, which lost 4 bases and 5 bases, there was a span of 11 bases. Written as DNA, the CDR3 is TGTGCCAGCAGTGTCGGAGGTCGAACCGGGGAGCTGTTTTTT. This encodes CASSVGGRTGELFF. The variable domain in full, with the rest retrieved from reference TRBV25-1 and TRBJ2-2, is EADIYQTPRYLVIGTGKKITLECSQTMGHDKMYWYQQDPGMELHLIHYSYGVNSTEKGDLSSESTVSRIRTEHFPLTLESARPSHTSQYLCASSVGGRTGELFFGEGSRLTVL.

Note on this clonotype: At one end the junction does not follow the germline gene, possibly because of a read error. The J gene is TRBJ1-2, the V gene TRBV30; maybe TRBD1 (5 bases). Germline V gives CDR1 GTSNPN, CDR2 SVGIG (reference sequence). This CDR3 spans 14 amino acids. The CDR3 loop reads CAWRTAGTNYGHTF. CDR3 bases: TGTGCCTGGAGAACAGCGGGGACTAACTATGGCCACACCTTC.

On this clonotype itself: A much larger clone lies a single base off, so this may be a read error. The J gene is TRBJ1-2, the V gene TRBV20-1; D is undetermined. The length of the CDR3 is 14 residues. Looked up from germline, CDR1 is DFQATT and CDR2 is SNEGSKA (reference sequence). The CDR3 DNA reads TGCGGTGCTAGAGCACAGCAGTCTAACTATGGCTACACCTTC. The encoded protein is CGARAQQSNYGYTF.

This clonotype was counted many times. The chain uses TRBV20-1 and TRBJ2-1, with no clear D. Trimming removed 8 bases at V and 8 bases at J, with 7 bases between. This CDR3 spans 9 amino acids. Germline CDR1 reads DFQATT; CDR2 reads SNEGSKA (reference sequence). CDR3 sequence: CSPGHEQFF. The CDR3 nucleotides read TGCAGTCCCGGCCATGAGCAGTTCTTC.

The chain uses TRBV7-2 and TRBJ2-5, with a possible D match to TRBD1 (6 bases). V gave up 2 bases and J gave up 11 bases, with 15 bases separating them. This CDR3 has 13 amino acids. In germline, CDR1 is SGHTA, CDR2 FQGNSA. The CDR3 region is CASSLNREREQYF. Written as DNA, the CDR3 is TGTGCCAGCAGCTTAAACAGGGAGAGGGAGCAGTACTTC.